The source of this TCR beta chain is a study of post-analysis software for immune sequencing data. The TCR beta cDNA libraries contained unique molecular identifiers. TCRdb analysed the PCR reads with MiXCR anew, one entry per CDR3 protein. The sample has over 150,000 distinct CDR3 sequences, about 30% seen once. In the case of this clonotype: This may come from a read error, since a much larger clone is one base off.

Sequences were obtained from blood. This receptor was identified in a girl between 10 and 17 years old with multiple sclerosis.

This CDR3 is CAGSFWTGETQYF. The CDR3 coding sequence is TGTGCCGGCAGCTTCTGGACTGGAGAGACCCAGTACTTC. The chain combines TRBV5-6 with TRBJ2-5, with D tentatively TRBD2 (5 bases). Germline V gives CDR1 SGHDT, CDR2 YYEEEE. The CDR3 has 13 amino acids.